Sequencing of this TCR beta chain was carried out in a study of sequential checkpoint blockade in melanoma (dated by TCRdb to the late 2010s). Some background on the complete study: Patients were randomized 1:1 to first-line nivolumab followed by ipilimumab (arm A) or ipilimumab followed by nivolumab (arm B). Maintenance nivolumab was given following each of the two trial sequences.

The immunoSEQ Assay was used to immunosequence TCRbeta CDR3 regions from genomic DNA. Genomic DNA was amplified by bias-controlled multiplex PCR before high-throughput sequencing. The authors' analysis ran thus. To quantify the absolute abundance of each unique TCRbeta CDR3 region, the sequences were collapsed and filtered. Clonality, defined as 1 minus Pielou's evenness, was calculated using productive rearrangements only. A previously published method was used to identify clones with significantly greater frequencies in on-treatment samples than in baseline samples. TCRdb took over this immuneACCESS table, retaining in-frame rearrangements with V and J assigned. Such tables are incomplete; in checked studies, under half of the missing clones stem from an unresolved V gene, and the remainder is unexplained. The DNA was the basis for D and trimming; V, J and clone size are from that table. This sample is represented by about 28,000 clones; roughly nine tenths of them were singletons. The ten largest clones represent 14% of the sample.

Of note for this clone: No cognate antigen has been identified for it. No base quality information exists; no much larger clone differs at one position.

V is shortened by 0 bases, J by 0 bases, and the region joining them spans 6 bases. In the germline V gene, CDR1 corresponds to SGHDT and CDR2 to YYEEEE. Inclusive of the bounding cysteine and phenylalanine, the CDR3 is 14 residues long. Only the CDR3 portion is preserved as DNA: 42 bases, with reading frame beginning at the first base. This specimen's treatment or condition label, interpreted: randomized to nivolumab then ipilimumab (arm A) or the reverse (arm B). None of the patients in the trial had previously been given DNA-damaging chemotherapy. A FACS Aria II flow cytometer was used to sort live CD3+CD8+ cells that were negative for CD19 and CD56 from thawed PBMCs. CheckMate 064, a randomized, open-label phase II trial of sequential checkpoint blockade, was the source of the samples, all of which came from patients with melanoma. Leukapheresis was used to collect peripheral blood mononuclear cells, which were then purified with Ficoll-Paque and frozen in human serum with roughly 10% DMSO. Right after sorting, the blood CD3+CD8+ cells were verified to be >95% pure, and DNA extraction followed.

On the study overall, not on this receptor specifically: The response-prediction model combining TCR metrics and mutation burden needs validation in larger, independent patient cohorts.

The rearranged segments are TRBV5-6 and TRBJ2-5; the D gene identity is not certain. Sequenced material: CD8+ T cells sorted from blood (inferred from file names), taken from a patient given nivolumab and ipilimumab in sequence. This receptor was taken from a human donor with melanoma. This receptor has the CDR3 CASSLAVYQETQYF. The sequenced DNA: TGTGCCAGCAGCTTGGCAGTTTACCAAGAGACCCAGTACTTC.